This TCR beta chain was sequenced in a study of blood T cell repertoires in COVID-19. Overall study: The United States, Italy and Spain were the sources of the acute and convalescent COVID-19 samples. PBMCs, B-cell-depleted T cells, or T cells were the source of the cDNA or gDNA that made up the material.

Original analysis: Amplification of reference gene primers provided the estimated nucleated cell counts. Sequencing used immunoSEQ multiplex PCR; TCRdb keeps in-frame clones, though not all of them. V and J calls and clone size are as listed in that table; D and trimming were resolved from the DNA. This sample has tens of thousands of clones, with 79% found just once. CDR3 length: 14 amino acids. Trimming shortened V by 7 bases and J by 3 bases, and 17 bases separated the two germline ends. Germline CDR1 is SGHRS and CDR2 is YFSETQ. The TCR was taken from a man between 60 and 70 years old with acute or convalescent COVID-19. The genes are TRBV5-1 and TRBJ2-7; TRBD2 is a possible D gene (6 bases). Sequenced input: peripheral blood. CDR3 in amino acids: CASGLQGGIYEQYF. The CDR3 DNA reads TGCGCCAGCGGACTCCAGGGAGGTATCTACGAGCAGTACTTC.